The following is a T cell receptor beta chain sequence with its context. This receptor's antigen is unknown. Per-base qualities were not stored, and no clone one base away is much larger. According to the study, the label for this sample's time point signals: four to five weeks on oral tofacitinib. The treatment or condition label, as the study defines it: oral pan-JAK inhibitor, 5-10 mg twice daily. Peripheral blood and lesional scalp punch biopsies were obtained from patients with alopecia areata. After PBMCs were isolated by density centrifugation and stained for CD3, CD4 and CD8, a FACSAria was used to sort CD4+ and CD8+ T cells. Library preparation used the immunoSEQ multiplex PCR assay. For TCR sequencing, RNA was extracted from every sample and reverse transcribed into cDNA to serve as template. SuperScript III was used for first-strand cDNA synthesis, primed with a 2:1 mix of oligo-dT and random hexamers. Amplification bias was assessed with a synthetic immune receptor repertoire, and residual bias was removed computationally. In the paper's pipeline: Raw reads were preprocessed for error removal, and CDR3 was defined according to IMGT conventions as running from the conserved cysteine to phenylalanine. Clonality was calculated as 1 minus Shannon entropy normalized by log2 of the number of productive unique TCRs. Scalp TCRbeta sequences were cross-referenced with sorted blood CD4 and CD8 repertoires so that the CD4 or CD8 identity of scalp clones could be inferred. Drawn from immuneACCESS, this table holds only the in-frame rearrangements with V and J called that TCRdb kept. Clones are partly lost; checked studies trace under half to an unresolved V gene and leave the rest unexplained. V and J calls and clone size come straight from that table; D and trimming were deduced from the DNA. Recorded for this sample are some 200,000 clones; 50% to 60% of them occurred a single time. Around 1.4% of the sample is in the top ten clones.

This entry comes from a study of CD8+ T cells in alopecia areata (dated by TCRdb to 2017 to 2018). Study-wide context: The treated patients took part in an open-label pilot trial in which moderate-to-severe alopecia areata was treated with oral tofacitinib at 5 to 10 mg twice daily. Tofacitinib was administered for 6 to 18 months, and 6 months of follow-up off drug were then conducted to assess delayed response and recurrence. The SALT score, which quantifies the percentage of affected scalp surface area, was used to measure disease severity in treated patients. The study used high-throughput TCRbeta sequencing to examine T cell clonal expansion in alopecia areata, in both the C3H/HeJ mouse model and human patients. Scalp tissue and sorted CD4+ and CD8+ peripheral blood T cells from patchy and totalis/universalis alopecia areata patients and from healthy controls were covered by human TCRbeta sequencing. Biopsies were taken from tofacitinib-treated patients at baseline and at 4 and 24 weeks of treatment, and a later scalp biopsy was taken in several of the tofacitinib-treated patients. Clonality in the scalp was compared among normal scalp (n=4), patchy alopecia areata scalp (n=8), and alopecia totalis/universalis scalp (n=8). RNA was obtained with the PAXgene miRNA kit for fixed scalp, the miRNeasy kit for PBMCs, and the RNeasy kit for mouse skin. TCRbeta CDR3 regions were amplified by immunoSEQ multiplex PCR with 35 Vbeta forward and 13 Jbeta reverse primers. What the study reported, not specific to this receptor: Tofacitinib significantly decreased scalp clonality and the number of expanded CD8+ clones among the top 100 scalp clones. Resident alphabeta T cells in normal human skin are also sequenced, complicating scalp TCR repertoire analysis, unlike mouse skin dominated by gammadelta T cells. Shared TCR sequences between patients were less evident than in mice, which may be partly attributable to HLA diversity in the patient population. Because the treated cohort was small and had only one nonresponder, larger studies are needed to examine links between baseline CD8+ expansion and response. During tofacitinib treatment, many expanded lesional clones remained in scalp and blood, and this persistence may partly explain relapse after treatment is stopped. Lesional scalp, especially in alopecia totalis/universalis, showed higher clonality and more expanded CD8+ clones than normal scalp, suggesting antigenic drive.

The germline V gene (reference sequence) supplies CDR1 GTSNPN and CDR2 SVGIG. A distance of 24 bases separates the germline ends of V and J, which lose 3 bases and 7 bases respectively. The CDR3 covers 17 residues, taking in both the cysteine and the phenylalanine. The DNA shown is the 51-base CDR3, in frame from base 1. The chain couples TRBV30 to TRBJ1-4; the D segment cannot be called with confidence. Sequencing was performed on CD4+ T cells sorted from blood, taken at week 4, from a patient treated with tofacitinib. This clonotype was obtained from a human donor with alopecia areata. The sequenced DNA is TGTGCCTGGAGAGAACTAGGACCCGCCAAGGCGGGTGAAAAACTGTTTTTT. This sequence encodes CAWRELGPAKAGEKLFF. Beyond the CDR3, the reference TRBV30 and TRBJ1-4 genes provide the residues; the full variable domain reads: SQTIHQWPATLVQPVGSPLSLECTVEGTSNPNLYWYRQAAGRGLQLLFYSVGIGQISSEVPQNLSASRPQDRQFILSSKKLLLSDSGFYLCAWRELGPAKAGEKLFFGSGTQLSVL.